This T cell receptor (beta chain) stems from a study of cytomegalovirus exposure and HLA in healthy donors. For this clone: Its antigen is not identified.

General study points: When analyzed later, a missense DCLRE1C variant was found to be linked to TCR beta V- and J-gene trimming. A later analysis found most CMV-associated TCR beta chains apparently HLA-restricted. There were 160 or so TCR beta chains listed as cytomegalovirus-associated.

Though probably carrying unrecorded immune exposures, donors were nominally healthy at sampling. The V gene lost 0 bases and the J gene lost 7 bases, with 9 bases spanning the gap. Germline CDR1 reads MGHRA; CDR2 reads YSYEKL. The CDR3 sequence is 13 residues long. 60 Vbeta and 13 Jbeta primers were used in PCR. This table comes from immunoSEQ multiplex PCR, and its TCRdb copy is limited to in-frame clones, with some not included. The sample has some 140,000 clones, around 80% seen once. This receptor was identified in a male donor in good health and CMV-seropositive. Sequences were obtained from PBMCs. The chain has TRBV4-1 and TRBJ1-2; D is uncertain. The CDR3 sequence is CASSQDTEGGYTF. CDR3 coding DNA: TGCGCCAGCAGCCAAGATACGGAGGGTGGCTACACCTTC.